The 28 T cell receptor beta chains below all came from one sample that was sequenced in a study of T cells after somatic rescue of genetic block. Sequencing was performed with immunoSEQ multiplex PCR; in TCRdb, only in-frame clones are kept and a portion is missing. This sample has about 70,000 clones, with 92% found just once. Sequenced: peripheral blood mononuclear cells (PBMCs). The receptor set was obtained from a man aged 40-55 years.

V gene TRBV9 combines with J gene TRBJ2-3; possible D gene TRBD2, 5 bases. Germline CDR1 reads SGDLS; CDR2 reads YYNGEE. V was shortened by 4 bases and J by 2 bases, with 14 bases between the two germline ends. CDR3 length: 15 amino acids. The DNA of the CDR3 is TGTGCCAGCAGCCCCGCGGGCGGGTACACAGATACGCAGTATTTT. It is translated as CASSPAGGYTDTQYF.

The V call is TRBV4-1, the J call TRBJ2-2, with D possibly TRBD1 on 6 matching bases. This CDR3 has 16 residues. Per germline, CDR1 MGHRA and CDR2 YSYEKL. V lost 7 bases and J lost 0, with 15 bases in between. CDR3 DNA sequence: TGCGCCAGCAAGATTCCCGGACAGTCGAACACCGGGGAGCTGTTTTTT. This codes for CASKIPGQSNTGELFF.

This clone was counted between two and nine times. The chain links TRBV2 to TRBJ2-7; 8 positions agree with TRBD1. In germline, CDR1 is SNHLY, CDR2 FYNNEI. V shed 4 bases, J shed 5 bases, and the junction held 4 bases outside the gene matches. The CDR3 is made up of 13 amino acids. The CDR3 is CASSGRQGNEQYF. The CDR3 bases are TGTGCCAGCAGTGGCCGACAGGGGAACGAGCAGTACTTC.

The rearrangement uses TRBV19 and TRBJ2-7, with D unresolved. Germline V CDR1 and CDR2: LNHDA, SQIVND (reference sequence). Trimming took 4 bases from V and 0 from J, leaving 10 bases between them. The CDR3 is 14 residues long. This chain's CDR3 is CASSTRTASYEQYF. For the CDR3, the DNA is TGTGCCAGTAGTACCCGGACGGCCTCCTACGAGCAGTACTTC.

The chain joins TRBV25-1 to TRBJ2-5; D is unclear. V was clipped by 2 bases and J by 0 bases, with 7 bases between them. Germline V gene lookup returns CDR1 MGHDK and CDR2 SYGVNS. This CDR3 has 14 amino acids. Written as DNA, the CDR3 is TGTGCCAGCAGTGAAAGGGCAGACCAAGAGACCCAGTACTTC. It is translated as CASSERADQETQYF. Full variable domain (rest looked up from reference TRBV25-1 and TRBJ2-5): EADIYQTPRYLVIGTGKKITLECSQTMGHDKMYWYQQDPGMELHLIHYSYGVNSTEKGDLSSESTVSRIRTEHFPLTLESARPSHTSQYLCASSERADQETQYFGPGTRLLVL.

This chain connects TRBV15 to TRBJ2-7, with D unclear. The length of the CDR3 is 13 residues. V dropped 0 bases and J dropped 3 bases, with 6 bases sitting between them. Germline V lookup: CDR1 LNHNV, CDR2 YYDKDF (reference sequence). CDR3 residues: CATSREYSYEQYF. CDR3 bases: TGTGCCACCAGCAGAGAGTACAGCTACGAGCAGTACTTC.

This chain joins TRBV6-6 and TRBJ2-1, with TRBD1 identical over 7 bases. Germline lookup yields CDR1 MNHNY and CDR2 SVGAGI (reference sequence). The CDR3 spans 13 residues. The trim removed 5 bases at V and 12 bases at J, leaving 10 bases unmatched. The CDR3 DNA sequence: TGTGCCAGCAGTGTCACGACAGGGTTACGGCAGTTCTTC. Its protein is CASSVTTGLRQFF.

The CDR3 region has the DNA TGTGCCAGCAGCTTAGCAGGGAATTCACCCCTCCACTTT. Amino acid sequence: CASSLAGNSPLHF. The chain has TRBV7-8 and TRBJ1-6; D unresolved. The CDR3 covers 13 residues. CDR1 SGHVS and CDR2 FQNEAQ come from the germline V gene. V gave up 0 bases and J gave up 7 bases, with 4 bases separating them.

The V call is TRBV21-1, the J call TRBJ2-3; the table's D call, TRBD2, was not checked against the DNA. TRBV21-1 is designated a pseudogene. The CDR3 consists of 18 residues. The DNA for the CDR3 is TGTGCCAGCAGCAGTACTAGCGGGACCCGAAAAAGCACAGATACGCAGTATTTT. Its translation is CASSSTSGTRKSTDTQYF.

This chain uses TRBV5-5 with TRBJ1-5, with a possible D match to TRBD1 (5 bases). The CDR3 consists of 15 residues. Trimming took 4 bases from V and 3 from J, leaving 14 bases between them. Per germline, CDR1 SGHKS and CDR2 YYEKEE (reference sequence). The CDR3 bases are TGTGCCAGCAGCCCCACCCAGGGATACAATCAGCCCCAGCATTTT. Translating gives CASSPTQGYNQPQHF.

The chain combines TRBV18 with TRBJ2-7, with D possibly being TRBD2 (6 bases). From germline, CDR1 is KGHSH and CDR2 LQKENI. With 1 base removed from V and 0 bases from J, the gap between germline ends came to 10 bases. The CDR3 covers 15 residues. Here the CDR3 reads CASSPLDGSSYEQYF. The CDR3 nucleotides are TGTGCCAGCTCACCACTGGACGGGAGCTCCTACGAGCAGTACTTC.

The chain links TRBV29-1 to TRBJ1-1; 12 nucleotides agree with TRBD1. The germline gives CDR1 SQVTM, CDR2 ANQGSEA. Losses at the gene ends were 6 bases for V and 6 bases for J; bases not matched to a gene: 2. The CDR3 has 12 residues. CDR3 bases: TGCAGCGTGGGACAGGGGGCGGCTGAAGCTTTCTTT. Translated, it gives CSVGQGAAEAFF.

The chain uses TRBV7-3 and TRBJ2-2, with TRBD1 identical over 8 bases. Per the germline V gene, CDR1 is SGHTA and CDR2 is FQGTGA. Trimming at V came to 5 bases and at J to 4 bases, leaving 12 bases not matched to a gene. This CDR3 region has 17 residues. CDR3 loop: CASSAYSGGGITGELFF. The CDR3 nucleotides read TGTGCCAGCAGCGCATACTCAGGGGGCGGGATCACCGGGGAGCTGTTTTTT.

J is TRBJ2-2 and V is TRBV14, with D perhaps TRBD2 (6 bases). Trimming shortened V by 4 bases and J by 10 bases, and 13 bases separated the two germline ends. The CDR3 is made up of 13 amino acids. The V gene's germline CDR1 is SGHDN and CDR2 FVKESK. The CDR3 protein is CASSLAEAMELFF. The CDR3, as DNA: TGTGCCAGCAGCCTAGCGGAGGCAATGGAGCTGTTTTTT.

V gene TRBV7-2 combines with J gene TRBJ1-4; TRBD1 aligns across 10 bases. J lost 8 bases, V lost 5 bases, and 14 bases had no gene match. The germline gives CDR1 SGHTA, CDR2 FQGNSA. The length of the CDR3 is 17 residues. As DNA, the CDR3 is TGTGCCAGCAGCCCAGGACAGGGGGATTTGCTCACCGAAAAACTGTTTTTT. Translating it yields CASSPGQGDLLTEKLFF.

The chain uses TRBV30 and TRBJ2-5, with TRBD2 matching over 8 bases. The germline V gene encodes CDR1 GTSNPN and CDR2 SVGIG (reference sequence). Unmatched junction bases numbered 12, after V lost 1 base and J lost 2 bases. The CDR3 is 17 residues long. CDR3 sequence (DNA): TGTGCCTGGAGTGGCCCTCTAGCGGGTCGATCGCAAGAGACCCAGTACTTC. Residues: CAWSGPLAGRSQETQYF.

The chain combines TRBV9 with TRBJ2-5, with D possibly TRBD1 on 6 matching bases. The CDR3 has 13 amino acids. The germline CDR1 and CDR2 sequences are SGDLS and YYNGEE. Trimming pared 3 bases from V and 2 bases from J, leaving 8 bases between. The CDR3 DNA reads TGTGCCAGCAGCGGACAGGTTCAAGAGACCCAGTACTTC. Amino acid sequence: CASSGQVQETQYF.

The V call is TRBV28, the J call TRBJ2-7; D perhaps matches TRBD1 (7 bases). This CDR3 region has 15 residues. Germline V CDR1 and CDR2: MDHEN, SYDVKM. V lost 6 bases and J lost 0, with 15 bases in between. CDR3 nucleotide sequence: TGTGCCAGCAGAGGCGGGACAGCGGGCTCCTACGAGCAGTACTTC. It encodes CASRGGTAGSYEQYF.

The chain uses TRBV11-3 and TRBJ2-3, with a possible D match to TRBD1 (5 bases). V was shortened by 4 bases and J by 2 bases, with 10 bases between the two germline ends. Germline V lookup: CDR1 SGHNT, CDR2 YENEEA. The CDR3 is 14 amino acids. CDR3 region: CASSSGISTDTQYF. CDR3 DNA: TGTGCCAGCAGCTCAGGGATTTCCACAGATACGCAGTATTTT.

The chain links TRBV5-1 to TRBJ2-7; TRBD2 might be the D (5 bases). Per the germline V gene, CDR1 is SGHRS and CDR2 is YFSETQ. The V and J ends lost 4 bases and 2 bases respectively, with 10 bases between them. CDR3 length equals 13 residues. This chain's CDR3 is CASSGGPPYEQYF. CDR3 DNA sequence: TGCGCCAGCAGCGGAGGCCCTCCCTACGAGCAGTACTTC.

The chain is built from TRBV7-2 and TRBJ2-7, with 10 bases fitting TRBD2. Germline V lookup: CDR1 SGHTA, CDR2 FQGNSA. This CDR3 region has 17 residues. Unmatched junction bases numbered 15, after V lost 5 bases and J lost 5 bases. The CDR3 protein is CASSVNSGRLRIHEQYF. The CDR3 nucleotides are TGTGCCAGCAGCGTCAATAGCGGGAGGCTCCGGATCCACGAGCAGTACTTC.

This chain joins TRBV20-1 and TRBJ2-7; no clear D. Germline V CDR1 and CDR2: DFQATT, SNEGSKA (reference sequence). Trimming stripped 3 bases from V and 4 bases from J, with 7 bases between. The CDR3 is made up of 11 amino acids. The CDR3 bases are TGCAGTGCTAGGGCCCCTTACGAGCAGTACTTC. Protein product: CSARAPYEQYF.

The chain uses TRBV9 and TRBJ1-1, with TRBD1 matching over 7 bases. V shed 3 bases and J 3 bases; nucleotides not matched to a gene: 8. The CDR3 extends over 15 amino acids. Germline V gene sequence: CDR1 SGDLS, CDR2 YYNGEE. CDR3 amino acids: CASSARDQGDTEAFF. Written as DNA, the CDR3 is TGTGCCAGCAGCGCCAGGGACCAGGGGGACACTGAAGCTTTCTTT.

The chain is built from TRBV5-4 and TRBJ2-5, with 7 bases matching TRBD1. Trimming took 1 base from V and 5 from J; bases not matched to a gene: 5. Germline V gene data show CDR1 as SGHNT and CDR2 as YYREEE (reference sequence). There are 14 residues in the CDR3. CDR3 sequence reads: CASSLLGGAETQYF. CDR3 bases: TGTGCCAGCAGCTTGTTAGGGGGCGCGGAGACCCAGTACTTC.

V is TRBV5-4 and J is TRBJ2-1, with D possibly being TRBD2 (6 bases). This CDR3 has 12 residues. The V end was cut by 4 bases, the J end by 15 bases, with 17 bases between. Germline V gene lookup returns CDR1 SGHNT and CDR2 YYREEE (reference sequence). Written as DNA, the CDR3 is TGTGCCAGCAGCGGATCGGGAGTAGAGGGGTTCTTC. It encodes CASSGSGVEGFF.

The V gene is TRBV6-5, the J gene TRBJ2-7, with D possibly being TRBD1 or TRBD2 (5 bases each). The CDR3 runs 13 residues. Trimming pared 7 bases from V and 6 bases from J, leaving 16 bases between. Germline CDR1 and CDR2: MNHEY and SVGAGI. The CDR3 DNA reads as TGTGCCAGCACAAGGGACCAAATGGGCGAGCAGTACTTC. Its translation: CASTRDQMGEQYF.

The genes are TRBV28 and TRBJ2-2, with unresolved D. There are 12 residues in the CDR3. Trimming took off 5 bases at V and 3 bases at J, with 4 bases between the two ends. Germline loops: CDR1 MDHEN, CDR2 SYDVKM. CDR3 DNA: TGTGCCAGCAGTCTCTACACCGGGGAGCTGTTTTTT. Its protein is CASSLYTGELFF.

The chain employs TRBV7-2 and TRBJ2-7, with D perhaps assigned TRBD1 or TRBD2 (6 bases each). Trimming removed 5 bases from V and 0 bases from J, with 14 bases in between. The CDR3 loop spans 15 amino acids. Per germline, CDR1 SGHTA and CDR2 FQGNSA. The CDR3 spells CASSVTGTDSYEQYF. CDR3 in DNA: TGTGCCAGCAGCGTTACAGGGACTGACTCCTACGAGCAGTACTTC.